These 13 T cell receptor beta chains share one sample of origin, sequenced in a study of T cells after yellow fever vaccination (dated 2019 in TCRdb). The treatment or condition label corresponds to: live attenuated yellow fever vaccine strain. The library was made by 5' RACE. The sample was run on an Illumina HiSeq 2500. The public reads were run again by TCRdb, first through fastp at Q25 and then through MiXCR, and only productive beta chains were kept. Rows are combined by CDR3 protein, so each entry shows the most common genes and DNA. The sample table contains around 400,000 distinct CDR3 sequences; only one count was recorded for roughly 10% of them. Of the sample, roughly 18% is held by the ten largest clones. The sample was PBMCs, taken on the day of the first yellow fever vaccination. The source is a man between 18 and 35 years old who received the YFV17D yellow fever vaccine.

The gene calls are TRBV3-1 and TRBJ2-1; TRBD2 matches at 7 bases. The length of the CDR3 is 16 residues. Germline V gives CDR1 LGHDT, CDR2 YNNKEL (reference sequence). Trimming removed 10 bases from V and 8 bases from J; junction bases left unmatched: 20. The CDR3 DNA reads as TGTGCCACCTGCCATAGACCGGGACTAAAGGGTGATGAGCAGTTCTTC. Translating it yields CATCHRPGLKGDEQFF.

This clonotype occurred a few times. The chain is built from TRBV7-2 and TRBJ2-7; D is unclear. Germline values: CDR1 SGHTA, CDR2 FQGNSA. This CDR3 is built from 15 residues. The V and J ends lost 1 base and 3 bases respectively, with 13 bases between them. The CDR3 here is CASSLGGSALYEQYV. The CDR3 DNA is TGTGCCAGCAGCTTAGGAGGTTCAGCGCTCTACGAGCAGTACGTC.

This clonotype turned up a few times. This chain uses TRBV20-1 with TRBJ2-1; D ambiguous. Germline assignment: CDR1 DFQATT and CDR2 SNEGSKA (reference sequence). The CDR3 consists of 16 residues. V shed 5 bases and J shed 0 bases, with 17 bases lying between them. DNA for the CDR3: TGCAGTGCTTTCCCGGATAGGCGGAGCTCCTACAATGAGCAGTTCTTC. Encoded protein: CSAFPDRRSSYNEQFF.

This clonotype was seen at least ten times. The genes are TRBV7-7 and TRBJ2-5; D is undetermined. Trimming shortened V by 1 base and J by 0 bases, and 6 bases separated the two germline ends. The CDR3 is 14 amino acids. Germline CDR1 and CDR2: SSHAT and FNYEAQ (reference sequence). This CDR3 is CASSLGPHQETQYF. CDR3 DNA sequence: TGTGCCAGCAGCTTAGGTCCACACCAAGAGACCCAGTACTTC.

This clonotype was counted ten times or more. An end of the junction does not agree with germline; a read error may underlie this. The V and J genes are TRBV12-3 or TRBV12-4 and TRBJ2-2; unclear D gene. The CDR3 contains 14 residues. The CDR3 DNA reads TGTGCCAGCAGCTTAGTAGGGAACACCGGGGAGCTGTTTTTT. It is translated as CASSLVGNTGELFF.

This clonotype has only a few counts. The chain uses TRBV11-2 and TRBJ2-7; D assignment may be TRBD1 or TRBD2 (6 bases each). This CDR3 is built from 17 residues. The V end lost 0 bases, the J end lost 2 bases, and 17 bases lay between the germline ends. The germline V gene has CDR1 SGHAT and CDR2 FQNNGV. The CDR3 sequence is CASSLDTLGGATYEQYF. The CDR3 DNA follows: TGTGCCAGCAGCTTAGATACGTTGGGGGGCGCAACCTACGAGCAGTACTTC.

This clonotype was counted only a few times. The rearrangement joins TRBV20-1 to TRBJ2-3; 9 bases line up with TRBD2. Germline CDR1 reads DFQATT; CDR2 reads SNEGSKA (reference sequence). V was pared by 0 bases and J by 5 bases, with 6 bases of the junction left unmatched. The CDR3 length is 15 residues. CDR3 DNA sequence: TGCAGTGCTAGAGAAAGCGGGGGGCCGGTAGATACGCAGTATTTT. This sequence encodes CSARESGGPVDTQYF.

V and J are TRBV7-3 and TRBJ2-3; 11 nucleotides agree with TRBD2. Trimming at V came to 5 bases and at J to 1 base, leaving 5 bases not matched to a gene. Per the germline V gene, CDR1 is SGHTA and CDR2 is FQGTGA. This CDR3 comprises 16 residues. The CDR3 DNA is TGTGCCAGCAGCGATAAGGGACTAGCGGGCACAGATACGCAGTATTTT. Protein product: CASSDKGLAGTDTQYF.

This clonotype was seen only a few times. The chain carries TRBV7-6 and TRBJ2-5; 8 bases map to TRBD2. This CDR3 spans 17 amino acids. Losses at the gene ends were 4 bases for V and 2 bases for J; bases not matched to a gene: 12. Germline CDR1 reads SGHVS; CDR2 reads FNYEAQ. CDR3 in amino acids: CASSSRTSRRGQETQYF. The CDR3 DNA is TGTGCCAGCAGCTCAAGGACTAGCCGGCGGGGTCAAGAGACCCAGTACTTC.

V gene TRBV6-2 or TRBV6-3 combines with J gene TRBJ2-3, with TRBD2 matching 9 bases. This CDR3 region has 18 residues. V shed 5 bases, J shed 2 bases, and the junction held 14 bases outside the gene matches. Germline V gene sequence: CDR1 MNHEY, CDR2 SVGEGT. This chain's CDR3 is CASSLLGSSGAYTDTQYF. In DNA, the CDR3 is TGTGCCAGCAGTCTCCTCGGGTCTAGCGGGGCCTACACAGATACGCAGTATTTT.

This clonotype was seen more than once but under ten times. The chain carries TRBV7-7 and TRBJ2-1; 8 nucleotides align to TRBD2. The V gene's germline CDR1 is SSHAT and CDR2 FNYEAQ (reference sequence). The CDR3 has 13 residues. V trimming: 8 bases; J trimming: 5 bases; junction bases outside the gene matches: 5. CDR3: CASAGGPNNEQFF. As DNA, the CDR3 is TGTGCCAGCGCGGGGGGCCCTAACAATGAGCAGTTCTTC.

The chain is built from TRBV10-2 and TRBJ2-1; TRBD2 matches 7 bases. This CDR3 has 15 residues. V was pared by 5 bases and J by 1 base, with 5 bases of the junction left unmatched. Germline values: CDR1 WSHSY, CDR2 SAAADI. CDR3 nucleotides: TGCGCCAGCAGTCGGGGGGAGGGTTCCTACAATGAGCAGTTCTTC. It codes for CASSRGEGSYNEQFF.

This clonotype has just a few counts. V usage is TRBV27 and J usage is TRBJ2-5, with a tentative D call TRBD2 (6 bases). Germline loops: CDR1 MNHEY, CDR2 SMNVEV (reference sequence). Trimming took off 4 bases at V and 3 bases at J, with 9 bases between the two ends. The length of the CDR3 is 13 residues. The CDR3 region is CASSSRLEETQYF. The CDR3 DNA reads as TGTGCCAGCAGTTCCAGACTAGAAGAGACCCAGTACTTC.